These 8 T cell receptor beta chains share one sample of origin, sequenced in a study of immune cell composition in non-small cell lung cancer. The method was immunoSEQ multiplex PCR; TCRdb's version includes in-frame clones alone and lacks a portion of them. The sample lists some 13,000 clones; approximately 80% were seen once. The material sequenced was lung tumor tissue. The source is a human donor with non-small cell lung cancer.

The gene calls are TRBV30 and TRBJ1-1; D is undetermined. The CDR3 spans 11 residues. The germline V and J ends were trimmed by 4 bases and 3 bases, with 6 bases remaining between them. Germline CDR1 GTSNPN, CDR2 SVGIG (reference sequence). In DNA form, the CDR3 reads TGTGCCTGGATCGGGTACACTGAAGCTTTCTTT. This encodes CAWIGYTEAFF.

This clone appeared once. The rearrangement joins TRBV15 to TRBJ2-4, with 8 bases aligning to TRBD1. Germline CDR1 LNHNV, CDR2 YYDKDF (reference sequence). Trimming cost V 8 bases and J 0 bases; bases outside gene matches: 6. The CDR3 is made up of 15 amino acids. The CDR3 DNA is TGTGCCACCGCCGACAGGGGAATAGCCAAAAACATTCAGTACTTC. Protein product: CATADRGIAKNIQYF.

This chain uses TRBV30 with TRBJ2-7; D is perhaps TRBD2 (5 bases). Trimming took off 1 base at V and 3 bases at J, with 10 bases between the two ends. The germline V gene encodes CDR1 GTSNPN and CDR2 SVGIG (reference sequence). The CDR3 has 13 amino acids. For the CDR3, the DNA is TGTGCCTGGAGTGCCGGCGGAGGCTACGAGCAGTACTTC. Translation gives CAWSAGGGYEQYF. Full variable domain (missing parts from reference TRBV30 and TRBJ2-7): SQTIHQWPATLVQPVGSPLSLECTVEGTSNPNLYWYRQAAGRGLQLLFYSVGIGQISSEVPQNLSASRPQDRQFILSSKKLLLSDSGFYLCAWSAGGGYEQYFGPGTRLTVT.

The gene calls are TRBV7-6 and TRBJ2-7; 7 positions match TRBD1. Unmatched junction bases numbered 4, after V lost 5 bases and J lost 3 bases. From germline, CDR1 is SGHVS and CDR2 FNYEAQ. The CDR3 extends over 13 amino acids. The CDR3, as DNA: TGTGCCAGCAGCCCCGACAGGGTCTACGAGCAGTACTTC. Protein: CASSPDRVYEQYF. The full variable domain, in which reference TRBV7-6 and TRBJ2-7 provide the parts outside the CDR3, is GAGVSQSPRYKVTKRGQDVALRCDPISGHVSLYWYRQALGQGPEFLTYFNYEAQQDKSGLPNDRFSAERPEGSISTLTIQRTEQRDSAMYRCASSPDRVYEQYFGPGTRLTVT.

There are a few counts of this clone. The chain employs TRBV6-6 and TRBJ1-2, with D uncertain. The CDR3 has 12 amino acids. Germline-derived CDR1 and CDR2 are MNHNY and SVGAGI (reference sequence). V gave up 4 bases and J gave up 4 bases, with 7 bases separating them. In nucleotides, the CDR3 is TGTGCCAGCAGTTTAGTAGTCTATGGCTACACCTTC. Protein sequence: CASSLVVYGYTF.

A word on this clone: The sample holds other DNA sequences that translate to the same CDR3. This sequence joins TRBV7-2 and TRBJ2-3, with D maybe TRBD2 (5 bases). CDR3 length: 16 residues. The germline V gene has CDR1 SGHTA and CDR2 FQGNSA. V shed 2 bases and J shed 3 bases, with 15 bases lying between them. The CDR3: CASSLSLALSTDTQYF. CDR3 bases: TGTGCCAGCAGCTTATCCCTAGCCCTAAGTACAGATACGCAGTATTTT.

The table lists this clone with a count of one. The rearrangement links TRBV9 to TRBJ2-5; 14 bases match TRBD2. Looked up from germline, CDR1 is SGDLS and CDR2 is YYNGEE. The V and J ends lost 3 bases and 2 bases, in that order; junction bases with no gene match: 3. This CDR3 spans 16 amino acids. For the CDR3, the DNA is TGTGCCAGCAGCGCCCGACTAGCGGGAGGGCAAGAGACCCAGTACTTC. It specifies CASSARLAGGQETQYF.

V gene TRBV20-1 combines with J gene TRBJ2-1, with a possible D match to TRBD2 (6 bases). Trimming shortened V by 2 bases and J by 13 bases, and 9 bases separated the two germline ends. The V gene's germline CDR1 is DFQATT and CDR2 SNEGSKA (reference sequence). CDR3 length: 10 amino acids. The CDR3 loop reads CSARRLVQFF. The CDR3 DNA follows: TGCAGTGCTAGACGACTAGTTCAGTTCTTC.